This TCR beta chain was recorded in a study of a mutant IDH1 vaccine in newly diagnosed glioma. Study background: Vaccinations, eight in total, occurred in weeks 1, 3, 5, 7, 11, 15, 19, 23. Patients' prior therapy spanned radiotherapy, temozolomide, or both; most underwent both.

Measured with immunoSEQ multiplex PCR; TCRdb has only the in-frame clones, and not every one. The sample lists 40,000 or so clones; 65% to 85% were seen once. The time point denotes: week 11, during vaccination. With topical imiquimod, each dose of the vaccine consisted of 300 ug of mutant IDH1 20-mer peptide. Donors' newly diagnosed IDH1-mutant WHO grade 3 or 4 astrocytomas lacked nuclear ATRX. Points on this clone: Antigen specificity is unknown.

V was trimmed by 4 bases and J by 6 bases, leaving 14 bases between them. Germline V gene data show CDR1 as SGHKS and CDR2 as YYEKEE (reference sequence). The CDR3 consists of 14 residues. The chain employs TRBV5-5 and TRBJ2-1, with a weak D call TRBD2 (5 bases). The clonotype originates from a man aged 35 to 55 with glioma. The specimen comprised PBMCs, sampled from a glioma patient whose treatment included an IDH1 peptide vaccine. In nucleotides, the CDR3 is TGTGCCAGCAGCACAAAATGGACTGTCAATGAGCAGTTCTTC. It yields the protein CASSTKWTVNEQFF.